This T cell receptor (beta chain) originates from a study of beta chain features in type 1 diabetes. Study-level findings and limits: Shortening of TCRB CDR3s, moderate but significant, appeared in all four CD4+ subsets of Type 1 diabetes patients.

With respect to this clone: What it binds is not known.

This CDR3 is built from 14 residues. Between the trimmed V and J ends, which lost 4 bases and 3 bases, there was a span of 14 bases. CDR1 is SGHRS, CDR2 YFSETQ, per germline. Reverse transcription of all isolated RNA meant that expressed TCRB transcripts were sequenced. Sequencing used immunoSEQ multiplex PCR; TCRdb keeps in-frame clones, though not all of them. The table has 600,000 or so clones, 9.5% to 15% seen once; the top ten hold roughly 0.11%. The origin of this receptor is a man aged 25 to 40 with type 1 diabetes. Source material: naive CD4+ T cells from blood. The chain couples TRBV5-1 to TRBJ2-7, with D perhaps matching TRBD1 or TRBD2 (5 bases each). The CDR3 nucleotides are TGCGCCAGCAGCCTAGGGGAAGGAGGCTACGAGCAGTACTTC. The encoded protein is CASSLGEGGYEQYF.